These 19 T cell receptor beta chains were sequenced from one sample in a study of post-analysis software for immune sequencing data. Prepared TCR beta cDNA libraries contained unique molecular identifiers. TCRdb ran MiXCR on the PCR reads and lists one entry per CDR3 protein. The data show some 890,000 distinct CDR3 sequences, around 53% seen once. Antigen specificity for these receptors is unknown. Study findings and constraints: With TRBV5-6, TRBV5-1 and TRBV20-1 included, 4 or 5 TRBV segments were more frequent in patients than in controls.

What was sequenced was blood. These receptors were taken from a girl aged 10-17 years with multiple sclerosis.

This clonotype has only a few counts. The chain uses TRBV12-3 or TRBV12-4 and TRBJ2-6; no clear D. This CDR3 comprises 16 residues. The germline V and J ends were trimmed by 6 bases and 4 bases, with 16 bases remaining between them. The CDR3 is CASRSAPVIGANVLTF. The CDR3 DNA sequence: TGTGCCAGCAGGTCCGCCCCCGTGATCGGGGCCAACGTCCTGACTTTC.

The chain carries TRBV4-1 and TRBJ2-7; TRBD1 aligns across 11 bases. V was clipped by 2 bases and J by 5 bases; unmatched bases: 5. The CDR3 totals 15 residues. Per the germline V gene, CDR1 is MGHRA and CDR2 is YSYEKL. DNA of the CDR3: TGCGCCAGCAGCCAATCCGGGACAGGGGGGAACGAGCAGTACTTC. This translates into CASSQSGTGGNEQYF.

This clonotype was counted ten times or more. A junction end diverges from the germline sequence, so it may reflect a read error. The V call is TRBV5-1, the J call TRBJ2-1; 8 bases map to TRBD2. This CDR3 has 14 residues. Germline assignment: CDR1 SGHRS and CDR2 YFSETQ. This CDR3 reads CASSLAGTYNEQFF. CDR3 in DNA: TGTGCCAGCAGCTTAGCGGGGACCTACAATGAGCAGTTCTTC. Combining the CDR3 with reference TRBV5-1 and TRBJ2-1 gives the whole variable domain KAGVTQTPRYLIKTRGQQVTLSCSPISGHRSVSWYQQTPGQGLQFLFEYFSETQRNKGNFPGRFSGRQFSNSRSEMNVSTLELGDSALYLCASSLAGTYNEQFFGPGTRLTVL.

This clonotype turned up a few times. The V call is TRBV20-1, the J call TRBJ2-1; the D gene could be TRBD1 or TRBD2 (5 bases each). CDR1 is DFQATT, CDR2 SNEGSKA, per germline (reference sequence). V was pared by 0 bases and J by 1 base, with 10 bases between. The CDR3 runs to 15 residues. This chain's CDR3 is CSARDLAGSYNEQFF. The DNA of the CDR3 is TGCAGTGCTAGAGACCTAGCAGGGTCCTACAATGAGCAGTTCTTC.

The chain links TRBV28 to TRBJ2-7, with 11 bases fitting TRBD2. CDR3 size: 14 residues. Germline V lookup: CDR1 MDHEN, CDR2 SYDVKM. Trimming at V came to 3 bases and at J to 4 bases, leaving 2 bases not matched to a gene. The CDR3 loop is CASSFSGGAYEQYF. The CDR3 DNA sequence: TGTGCCAGCAGTTTTAGCGGGGGGGCGTACGAGCAGTACTTC.

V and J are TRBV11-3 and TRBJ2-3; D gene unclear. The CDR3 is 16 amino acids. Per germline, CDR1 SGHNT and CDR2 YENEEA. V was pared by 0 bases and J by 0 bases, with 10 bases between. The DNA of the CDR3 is TGTGCCAGCAGCTTAGATACGGGCGCGAGCACAGATACGCAGTATTTT. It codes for CASSLDTGASTDTQYF.

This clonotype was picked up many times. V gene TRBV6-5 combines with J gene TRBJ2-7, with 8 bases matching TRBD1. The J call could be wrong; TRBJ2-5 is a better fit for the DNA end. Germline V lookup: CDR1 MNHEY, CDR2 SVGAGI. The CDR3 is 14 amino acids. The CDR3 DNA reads TGTGCCAGCAGTTCCCGGACAGGGCGAGAGACCCAGTACTTC. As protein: CASSSRTGRETQYF.

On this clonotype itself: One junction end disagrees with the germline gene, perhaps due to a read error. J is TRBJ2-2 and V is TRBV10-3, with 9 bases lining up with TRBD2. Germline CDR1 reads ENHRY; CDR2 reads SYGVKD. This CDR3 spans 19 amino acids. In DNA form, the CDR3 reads TGTGCCATCAGTGGGATTAGCGGGGGAGAGGCGTCGGACACCGGGAAGCTGTTTTTT. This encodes CAISGISGGEASDTGKLFF.

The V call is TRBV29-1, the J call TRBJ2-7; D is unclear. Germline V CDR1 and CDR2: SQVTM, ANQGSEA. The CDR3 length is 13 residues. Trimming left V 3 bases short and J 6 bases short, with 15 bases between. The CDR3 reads CSVDTARQGEQYF. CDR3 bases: TGCAGCGTTGATACCGCCAGGCAAGGCGAGCAGTACTTC.

The CDR3 region has the DNA TGTGCCAGCAGCTTAGTCCCGACGGGGGCCAACGTCCTGACTTTC. This sequence encodes CASSLVPTGANVLTF. The chain carries TRBV7-9 and TRBJ2-6; D gene uncertain. There are 15 residues in the CDR3. Germline assignment: CDR1 SEHNR and CDR2 FQNEAQ (reference sequence). The ends were cut back, 1 base at V and 4 bases at J, with 8 bases in the middle.

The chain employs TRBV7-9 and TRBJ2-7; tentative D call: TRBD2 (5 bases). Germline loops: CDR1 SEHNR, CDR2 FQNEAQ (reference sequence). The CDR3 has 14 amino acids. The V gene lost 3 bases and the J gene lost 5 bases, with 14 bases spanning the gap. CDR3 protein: CASSFRGGGDEQYF. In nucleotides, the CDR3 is TGTGCCAGCAGCTTTAGAGGCGGAGGCGACGAGCAGTACTTC.

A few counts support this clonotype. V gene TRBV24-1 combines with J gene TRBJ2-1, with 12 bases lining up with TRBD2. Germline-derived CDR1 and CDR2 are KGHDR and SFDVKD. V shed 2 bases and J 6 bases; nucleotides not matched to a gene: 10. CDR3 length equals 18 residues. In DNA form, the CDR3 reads TGTGCCACCAGTGATTCCCCGACTAGCGGGAGAGTATCCAATGAGCAGTTCTTC. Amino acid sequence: CATSDSPTSGRVSNEQFF.

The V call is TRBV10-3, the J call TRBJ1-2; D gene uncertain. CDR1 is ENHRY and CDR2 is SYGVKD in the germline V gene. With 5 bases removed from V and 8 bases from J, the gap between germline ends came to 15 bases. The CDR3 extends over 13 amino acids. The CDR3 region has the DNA TGTGCCATCAGTTACGACCCTAAGGAGGGCTACACCTTC. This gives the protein CAISYDPKEGYTF.

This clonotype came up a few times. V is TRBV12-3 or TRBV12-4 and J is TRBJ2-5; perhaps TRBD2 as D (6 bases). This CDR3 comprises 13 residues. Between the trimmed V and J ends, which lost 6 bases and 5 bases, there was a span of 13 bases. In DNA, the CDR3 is TGTGCCAGCAGCCGACTAGTCTGGGAGACCCAGTACTTC. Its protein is CASSRLVWETQYF.

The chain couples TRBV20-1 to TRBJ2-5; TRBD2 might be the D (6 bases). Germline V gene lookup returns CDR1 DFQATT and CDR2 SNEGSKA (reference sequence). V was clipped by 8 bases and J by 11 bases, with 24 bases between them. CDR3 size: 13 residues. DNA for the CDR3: TGCAGTTCCCCGAGGGGAGGCCGCAATGAGCAGTACTTC. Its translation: CSSPRGGRNEQYF.

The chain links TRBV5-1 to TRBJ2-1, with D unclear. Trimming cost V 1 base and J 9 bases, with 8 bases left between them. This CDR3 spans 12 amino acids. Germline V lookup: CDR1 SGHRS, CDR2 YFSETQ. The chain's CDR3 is CASSLHKGEQFF. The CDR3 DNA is TGCGCCAGCAGCTTGCACAAGGGTGAGCAGTTCTTC.

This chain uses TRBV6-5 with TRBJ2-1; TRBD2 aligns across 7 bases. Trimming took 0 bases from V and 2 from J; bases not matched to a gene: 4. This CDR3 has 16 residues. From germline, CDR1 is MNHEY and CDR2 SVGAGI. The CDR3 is CASSYSGEGTYNEQFF. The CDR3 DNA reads TGTGCCAGCAGTTACTCGGGGGAGGGCACCTACAATGAGCAGTTCTTC.

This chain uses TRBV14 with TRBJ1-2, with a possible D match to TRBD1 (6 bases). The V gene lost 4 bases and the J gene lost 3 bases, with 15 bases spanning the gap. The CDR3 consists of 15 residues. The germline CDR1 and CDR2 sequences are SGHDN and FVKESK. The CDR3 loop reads CASSPTVGGYYGYTF. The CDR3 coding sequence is TGTGCCAGCAGCCCAACAGTGGGGGGCTACTATGGCTACACCTTC.

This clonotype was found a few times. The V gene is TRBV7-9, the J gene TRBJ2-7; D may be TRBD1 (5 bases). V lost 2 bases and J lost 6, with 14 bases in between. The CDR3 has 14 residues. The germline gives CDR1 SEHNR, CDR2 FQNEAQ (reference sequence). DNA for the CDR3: TGTGCCAGCAGCTTAAGGGGTGGGAACATCGAGCAGTACTTC. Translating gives CASSLRGGNIEQYF.